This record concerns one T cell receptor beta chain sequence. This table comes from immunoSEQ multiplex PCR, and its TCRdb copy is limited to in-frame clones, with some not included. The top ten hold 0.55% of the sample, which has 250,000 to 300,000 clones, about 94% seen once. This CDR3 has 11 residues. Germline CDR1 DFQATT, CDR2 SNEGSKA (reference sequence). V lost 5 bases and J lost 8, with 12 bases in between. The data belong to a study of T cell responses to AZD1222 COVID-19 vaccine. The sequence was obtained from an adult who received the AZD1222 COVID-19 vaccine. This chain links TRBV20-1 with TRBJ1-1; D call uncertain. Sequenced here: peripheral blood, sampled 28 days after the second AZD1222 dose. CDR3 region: CSASRVWEAFF. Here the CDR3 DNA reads TGCAGTGCTTCCCGGGTCTGGGAAGCTTTCTTT.